This is a list of T cell receptor beta chains from one sample in a study of CD8 T cell repertoires and HIV-1 epitope variants. Sequenced by immunoSEQ multiplex PCR; TCRdb stores in-frame clones only, minus some. The table lists almost 5,000 clones, 65% to 70% of them singletons. Their cognate antigens are unknown. The sample was cultured CD8+ T cells derived from PBMCs. Receptors were obtained from a male donor with HIV. The CDR3 runs from the conserved cysteine through the conserved F or W. D genes are given only for firm matches. Only some rows state a clone size, as once, few, many or a class for expanded clones.

D gene	clone size	V gene	J gene	CDR3 protein	CDR3 DNA
TRBD1	-	TRBV11-3	TRBJ2-2	CASSLAYLDRDNTGELFF	TGTGCCAGCAGCTTAGCCTACCTGGACAGGGATAACACCGGGGAGCTGTTTTTT
-	few	TRBV27	TRBJ2-2	CASSLLASNTGELFF	TGTGCCAGCAGTTTGCTAGCGTCGAACACCGGGGAGCTGTTTTTT
-	-	TRBV19	TRBJ1-1	CASSIGRNTEAFF	TGTGCCAGTAGTATAGGCCGGAACACTGAAGCTTTCTTT
TRBD2	-	TRBV7-2	TRBJ2-7	CASSGLAGNEQYF	TGTGCCAGCAGCGGACTAGCGGGGAACGAGCAGTACTTC
-	-	TRBV28	TRBJ2-7	CASAPGRVVPEQYF	TGTGCCAGCGCCCCGGGTAGGGTGGTCCCCGAGCAGTACTTC
TRBD2	few	TRBV19	TRBJ2-7	CASSTHAGLAESSYEQYF	TGTGCCAGTAGTACTCACGCTGGACTAGCGGAAAGCTCCTACGAGCAGTACTTC
-	-	TRBV6-5	TRBJ1-4	CASSYKWGLKLFF	TGTGCCAGCAGTTACAAATGGGGACTAAAACTGTTTTTT
-	-	TRBV5-1	TRBJ2-3	CASSLAPTDTQYF	TGCGCCAGCAGCTTGGCCCCCACAGATACGCAGTATTTT
-	medium-sized	TRBV7-8	TRBJ1-1	CASSPGLGGVGEAFF	TGTGCCAGCAGCCCCGGCCTCGGTGGAGTAGGTGAAGCTTTCTTT
-	few	TRBV5-6	TRBJ2-3	CASSPTRDNTDTQYF	TGTGCCAGCAGCCCAACCCGGGACAACACAGATACGCAGTATTTT
-	few	TRBV2	TRBJ2-7	CASSDVGYEQYF	TGTGCCAGCAGTGATGTGGGGTACGAGCAGTACTTC
-	-	TRBV11-2	TRBJ2-1	CASSLEPGVSNEQFF	TGTGCCAGCAGCTTAGAACCGGGAGTGAGTAATGAGCAGTTCTTC
TRBD2	once	TRBV12-5	TRBJ2-1	CASGLVLGAGGSVDEQFF	TGTGCTAGTGGTTTGGTACTGGGTGCGGGAGGGTCGGTGGATGAGCAGTTCTTC
-	-	TRBV28	TRBJ2-2	CASRGLNTGELFF	TGTGCCAGCAGGGGATTAAACACCGGGGAGCTGTTTTTT
-	-	TRBV28	TRBJ2-3	CASSLLTGTDTQYF	TGTGCCAGCAGTTTACTAACGGGCACAGATACGCAGTATTTT
-	-	TRBV27	TRBJ2-1	CASSLWGQGGYNEQFF	TGTGCCAGCAGTTTATGGGGGCAGGGGGGATACAATGAGCAGTTCTTC
-	-	TRBV19	TRBJ1-1	CASTSGGITEAFF	-
TRBD2	-	TRBV7-3	TRBJ2-3	CASSPTLAGGGDTQYF	TGTGCCAGCAGCCCGACCTTAGCGGGGGGCGGAGATACGCAGTATTTT
-	-	TRBV19	TRBJ1-1	CASSGSTEAFF	TGTGCCAGTAGCGGGAGCACTGAAGCTTTCTTT
-	-	TRBV9	TRBJ1-2	CASSLWTAPRDGYTF	TGTGCCAGCAGCTTATGGACAGCTCCAAGGGATGGCTACACCTTC
-	-	TRBV5-4	TRBJ1-1	CASSLGGNTEAFF	TGTGCCAGCAGCTTGGGGGGGAACACTGAAGCTTTCTTT
TRBD1	few	TRBV6-1	TRBJ2-7	CASSGTGYEQYF	TGTGCCAGCAGCGGGACAGGCTACGAGCAGTACTTC
-	-	TRBV19	TRBJ2-1	CASTIGTGPYNEQFF	TGTGCCAGTACCATAGGTACAGGCCCCTACAATGAGCAGTTCTTC
-	-	TRBV5-6	TRBJ2-7	CASSLGHVFEQYF	TGTGCCAGCAGCTTGGGTCATGTTTTCGAGCAGTACTTC
-	-	TRBV6-5	TRBJ2-1	CASSDAGPLDEQFF	TGTGCCAGCAGTGACGCCGGTCCCCTCGATGAGCAGTTCTTC
-	few	TRBV27	TRBJ1-1	CASSLSGVATEAFF	TGTGCCAGCAGTTTATCCGGTGTCGCCACTGAAGCTTTCTTT
-	few	TRBV5-4	TRBJ1-6	CASSFREGNSPLHF	TGTGCCAGCAGTTTCAGGGAGGGGAATTCACCCCTCCACTTT
TRBD1	-	TRBV16	TRBJ1-4	CASSLQRAGTGLMQLFF	TGTGCCAGCAGCCTCCAAAGAGCCGGGACAGGGTTAATGCAACTGTTTTTT
-	-	TRBV5-1	TRBJ1-4	CASSFSGPNEKLFF	TGCGCCAGCAGCTTCTCAGGGCCCAATGAAAAACTGTTTTTT
-	-	TRBV6-6	TRBJ1-2	CASRGSSNYGYTF	TGTGCCAGCAGGGGGTCTTCTAACTATGGCTACACCTTC
TRBD2	-	TRBV9	TRBJ2-3	CASSPRTSGATDTQYF	TGTGCCAGCAGCCCTCGGACTAGCGGGGCCACAGATACGCAGTATTTT
-	few	TRBV6-4	TRBJ1-5	CASRSVQENQPQHF	TGTGCCAGCAGATCCGTACAGGAAAATCAGCCCCAGCATTTT
-	-	TRBV27	TRBJ1-1	CASSLGGHTEAFF	TGTGCCAGCAGTTTAGGGGGGCACACTGAAGCTTTCTTT
-	-	TRBV7-9	TRBJ2-7	CASSREGLGYEQYF	TGTGCCAGCAGCCGAGAAGGCCTAGGGTACGAGCAGTACTTC
-	-	TRBV4-1	TRBJ2-7	CASSQGGLQGDEQYF	TGCGCCAGCAGCCAAGGAGGGCTGCAGGGCGACGAGCAGTACTTC
-	-	TRBV6-1	TRBJ2-3	CASSEGTHDTDTQYF	TGTGCCAGCAGTGAAGGGACACACGACACAGATACGCAGTATTTT
TRBD1	few	TRBV7-8	TRBJ1-5	CASSPQGGLQPQHF	TGTGCCAGCAGCCCACAGGGGGGACTTCAGCCCCAGCATTTT